The rows below give T cell receptor beta chains drawn from one sample of a study of T cell responses to AZD1222 COVID-19 vaccine. Some clones are missing from TCRdb's copy, which holds only in-frame ones; the method was immunoSEQ multiplex PCR. The data contain roughly 120,000 clones, 88% of them seen just once; the ten biggest clones take up under 20%. The sequenced sample was peripheral blood, obtained on day 0 of MenACWY control vaccination. The receptor source for this set is an adult in good health. The CDR3 runs from the conserved cysteine through the conserved F or W. D genes are given only for firm matches. Size is omitted from some rows. Given values are once, few, many or a class for expanded clones.

- TRBJ1-2 TRBV19 - CASSMTAGVGGYTF TGTGCCAGTAGTATGACAGCTGGGGTTGGAGGCTACACCTTC
TRBD2 TRBJ2-5 TRBV5-1 - CASSMVAGFQETQYF TGCGCCAGCAGCATGGTAGCGGGGTTCCAAGAGACCCAGTACTTC
- TRBJ1-4 TRBV2 - CASSVMGNEKLFF TGTGCCAGCAGTGTTATGGGGAATGAAAAACTGTTTTTT
TRBD1 TRBJ1-1 TRBV4-1 - CASSYGTANTEAFF TGCGCCAGCAGTTACGGGACAGCGAACACTGAAGCTTTCTTT
- TRBJ1-2 TRBV7-9 - CASSSNTQGLYGYTF TGTGCCAGCAGCTCCAACACACAGGGTTTGTATGGCTACACCTTC
- TRBJ2-5 TRBV28 - CASLGGGEETQYF TGTGCCAGCCTGGGGGGGGGCGAAGAGACCCAGTACTTC
- TRBJ1-2 TRBV28 - CASTGTSSGYTF TGTGCCAGCACAGGGACCTCATCGGGCTACACCTTC
TRBD1 TRBJ1-2 TRBV19 - CASSITGQGYAGYTF TGTGCCAGTAGTATAACAGGACAGGGGTATGCCGGCTACACCTTC
- TRBJ1-2 TRBV4-1 - CASSQGQGRANYGYTF TGCGCCAGCAGCCAGGGTCAGGGGCGGGCTAACTATGGCTACACCTTC
TRBD1 TRBJ1-4 TRBV2 - CASSEALPGQPNEKLFF TGTGCCAGCAGTGAAGCGCTTCCGGGACAGCCTAATGAAAAACTGTTTTTT
- TRBJ2-6 TRBV19 - CASSIGGAGANVLTF TGTGCCAGTAGTATTGGGGGAGCTGGGGCCAACGTCCTGACTTTC
- TRBJ1-1 TRBV30 once CAWSSTRSLNTEAFF TGTGCCTGGAGTTCGACCCGAAGCCTTAACACTGAAGCTTTCTTT
- TRBJ2-1 TRBV7-3 - CASSSNRVYLHEQFF TGTGCCAGCAGCTCAAACAGGGTTTACTTGCATGAGCAGTTCTTC
- TRBJ2-7 TRBV6-5 - CASIRGGYEQYF TGTGCCAGCATTAGGGGGGGCTACGAGCAGTACTTC
- TRBJ1-2 TRBV6-2/TRBV6-3 - CASSYGRALWDGYTF TGTGCCAGCAGTTACGGCAGGGCGCTTTGGGATGGCTACACCTTC
TRBD1 TRBJ1-2 TRBV5-5 - CASSGTAYGYTF TGTGCCAGCAGCGGGACAGCCTATGGCTACACCTTC
- TRBJ2-7 TRBV10-3 once CAISEGRGVVNEQYF TGTGCCATCAGTGAGGGGAGGGGGGTTGTAAACGAGCAGTACTTC
- TRBJ1-2 TRBV6-5 once CVSDSVTEVNYGYTF TGTGTCAGCGATTCTGTAACAGAGGTTAACTATGGCTACACCTTC
TRBD2 TRBJ2-7 TRBV28 - CASSLYGGSSYEQYF TGTGCCAGCAGTTTATACGGCGGGAGCTCCTACGAGCAGTACTTC
- TRBJ1-1 TRBV28 - CASSLRRRNTEAFF TGTGCCAGCAGTTTACGGAGGAGGAACACTGAAGCTTTCTTT
- TRBJ2-1 TRBV7-9 - CASSHRTGVNEQFF TGTGCCAGCAGCCACAGGACGGGGGTCAATGAGCAGTTCTTC
TRBD1 TRBJ2-7 TRBV11-1 once CASSHRGRSYEQYF TGTGCCAGCAGCCACAGGGGGCGGTCCTACGAGCAGTACTTC
- TRBJ2-7 TRBV2 - CASSEALAGPIRYEQYF TGTGCCAGCAGTGAAGCGCTGGCGGGACCGATTCGGTACGAGCAGTACTTC
- TRBJ1-5 TRBV5-1 - CASYLGPGQPQHF TGCGCCAGCTACCTGGGACCTGGGCAGCCCCAGCATTTT
- TRBJ2-3 TRBV5-1 - CASSLWNADTQYF TGCGCCAGCAGCTTGTGGAACGCAGATACGCAGTATTTT
TRBD2 TRBJ2-1 TRBV7-3 - CASSRSSGAYNEQFF TGTGCCAGCAGCCGATCTAGCGGTGCCTACAATGAGCAGTTCTTC
- TRBJ2-2 TRBV7-7 - CASSPGTTGELFF TGTGCCAGCAGCCCCGGGACCACCGGGGAGCTGTTTTTT
- TRBJ1-2 TRBV5-4 - CASSLEAWSSYGYTF TGTGCCAGCAGCTTGGAAGCCTGGAGTAGCTATGGCTACACCTTC
- TRBJ1-5 TRBV28 - CASNVWGQGNNQPQHF TGTGCCAGCAATGTCTGGGGGCAGGGGAACAATCAGCCCCAGCATTTT
- TRBJ1-2 TRBV2 - CASSEGGYGYTF TGTGCCAGCAGTGAGGGGGGATATGGCTACACCTTC
- TRBJ1-5 TRBV28 - CASSLQYSNQPQHF TGTGCCAGCAGTTTACAGTATAGCAATCAGCCCCAGCATTTT
- TRBJ2-3 TRBV4-2 - CASSQEDWSTQYF TGTGCCAGCAGCCAAGAGGACTGGAGTACGCAGTATTTT
- TRBJ2-2 TRBV6-4 - CASSLKREPPGELFF TGTGCCAGCAGCCTAAAAAGGGAGCCCCCCGGGGAGCTGTTTTTT
- TRBJ2-2 TRBV6-6 - CASRGGELFF TGTGCCAGCCGGGGCGGGGAGCTGTTTTTT
TRBD1 TRBJ1-5 TRBV29-1 - CSVQDRGGNQPQHF TGCAGCGTCCAGGACAGGGGGGGCAATCAGCCCCAGCATTTT